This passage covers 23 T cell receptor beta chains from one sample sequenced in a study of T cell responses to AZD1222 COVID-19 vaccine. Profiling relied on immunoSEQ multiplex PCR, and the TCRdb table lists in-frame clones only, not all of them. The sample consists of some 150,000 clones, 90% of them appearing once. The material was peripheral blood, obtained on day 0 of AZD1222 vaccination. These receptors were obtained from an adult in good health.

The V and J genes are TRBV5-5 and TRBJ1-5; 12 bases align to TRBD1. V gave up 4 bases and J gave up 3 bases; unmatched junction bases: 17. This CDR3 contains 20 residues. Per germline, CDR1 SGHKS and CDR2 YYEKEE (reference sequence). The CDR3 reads CASSPLEPGQGALLNQPQHF. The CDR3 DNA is TGTGCCAGCAGCCCGTTAGAACCGGGACAGGGGGCCCTCCTCAATCAGCCCCAGCATTTT.

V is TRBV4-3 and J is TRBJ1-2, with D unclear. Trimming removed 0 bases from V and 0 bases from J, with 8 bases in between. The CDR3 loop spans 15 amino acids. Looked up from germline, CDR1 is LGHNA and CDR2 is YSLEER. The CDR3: CASSQDSSSNYGYTF. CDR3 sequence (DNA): TGCGCCAGCAGCCAAGATTCATCCTCTAACTATGGCTACACCTTC.

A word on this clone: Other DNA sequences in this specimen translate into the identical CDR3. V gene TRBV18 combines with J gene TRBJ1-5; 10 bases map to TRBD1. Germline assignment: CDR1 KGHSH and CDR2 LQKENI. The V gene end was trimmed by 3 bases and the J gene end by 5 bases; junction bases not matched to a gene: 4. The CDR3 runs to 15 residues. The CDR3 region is CASSPRTGGDQPQHF. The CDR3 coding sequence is TGTGCCAGCTCACCTCGGACAGGGGGTGATCAGCCCCAGCATTTT.

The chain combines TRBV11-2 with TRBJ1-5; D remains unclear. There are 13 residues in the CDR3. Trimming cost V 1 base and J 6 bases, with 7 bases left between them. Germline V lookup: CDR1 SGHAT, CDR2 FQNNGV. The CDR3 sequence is CASSLGWAQPQHF. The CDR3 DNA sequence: TGTGCCAGCAGCTTAGGATGGGCTCAGCCCCAGCATTTT.

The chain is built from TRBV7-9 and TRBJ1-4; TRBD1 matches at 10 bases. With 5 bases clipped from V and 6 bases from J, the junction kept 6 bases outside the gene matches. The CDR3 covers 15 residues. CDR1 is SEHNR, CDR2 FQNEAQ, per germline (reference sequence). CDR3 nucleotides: TGTGCCAGCAGCGCCGCGGGACAGGGGTATGAAAAACTGTTTTTT. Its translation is CASSAAGQGYEKLFF.

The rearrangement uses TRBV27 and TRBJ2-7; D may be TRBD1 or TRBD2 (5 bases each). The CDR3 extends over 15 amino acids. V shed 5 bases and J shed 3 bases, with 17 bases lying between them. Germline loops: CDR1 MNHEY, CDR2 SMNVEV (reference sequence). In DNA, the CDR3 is TGTGCCAGCAGTCCACGAGGGGTCTCCTACTACGAGCAGTACTTC. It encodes CASSPRGVSYYEQYF.

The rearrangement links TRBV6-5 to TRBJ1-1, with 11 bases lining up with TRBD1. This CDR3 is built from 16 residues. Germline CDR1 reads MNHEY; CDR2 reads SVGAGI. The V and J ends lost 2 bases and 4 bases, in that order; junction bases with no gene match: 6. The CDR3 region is CASSYQPGQGGTEAFF. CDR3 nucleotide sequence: TGTGCCAGCAGTTACCAACCGGGACAGGGGGGCACTGAAGCTTTCTTT.

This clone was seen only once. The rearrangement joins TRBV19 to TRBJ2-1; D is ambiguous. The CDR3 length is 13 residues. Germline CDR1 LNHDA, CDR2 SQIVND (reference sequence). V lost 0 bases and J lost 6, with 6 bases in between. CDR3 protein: CASSIEGANEQFF. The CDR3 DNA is TGTGCCAGTAGTATAGAGGGCGCCAATGAGCAGTTCTTC.

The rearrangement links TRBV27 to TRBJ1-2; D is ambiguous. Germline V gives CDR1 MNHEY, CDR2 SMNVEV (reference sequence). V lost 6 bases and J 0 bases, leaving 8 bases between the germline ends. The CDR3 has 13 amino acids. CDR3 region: CASRGRANYGYTF. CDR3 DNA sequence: TGTGCCAGCAGGGGCAGAGCTAACTATGGCTACACCTTC.

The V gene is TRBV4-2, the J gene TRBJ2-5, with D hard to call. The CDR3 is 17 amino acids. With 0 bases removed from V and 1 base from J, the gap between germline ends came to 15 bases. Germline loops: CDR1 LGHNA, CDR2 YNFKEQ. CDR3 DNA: TGTGCCAGCAGCCAAGATCCCGCACGATTTCGCCAAGAGACCCAGTACTTC. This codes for CASSQDPARFRQETQYF.

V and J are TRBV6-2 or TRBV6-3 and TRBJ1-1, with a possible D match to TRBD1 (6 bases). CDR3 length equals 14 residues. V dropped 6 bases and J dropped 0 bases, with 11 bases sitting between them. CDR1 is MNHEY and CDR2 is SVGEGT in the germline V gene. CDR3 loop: CASSSRGLNTEAFF. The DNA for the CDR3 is TGTGCCAGCAGCAGCAGGGGTTTGAACACTGAAGCTTTCTTT.

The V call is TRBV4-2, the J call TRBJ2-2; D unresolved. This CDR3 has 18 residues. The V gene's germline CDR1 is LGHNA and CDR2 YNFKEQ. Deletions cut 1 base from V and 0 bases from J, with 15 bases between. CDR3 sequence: CASSQARPQDSNTGELFF. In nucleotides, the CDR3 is TGTGCCAGCAGCCAAGCGCGACCACAAGATTCGAACACCGGGGAGCTGTTTTTT.

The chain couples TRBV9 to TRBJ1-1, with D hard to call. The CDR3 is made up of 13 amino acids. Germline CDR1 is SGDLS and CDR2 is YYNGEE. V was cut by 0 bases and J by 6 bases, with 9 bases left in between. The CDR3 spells CASSVDVGAEAFF. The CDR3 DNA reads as TGTGCCAGCAGCGTAGACGTTGGGGCTGAAGCTTTCTTT.

The CDR3 reads CAALRGWGYEQYF. The DNA of the CDR3 is TGTGCCGCTTTAAGGGGTTGGGGCTACGAGCAGTACTTC. This chain links TRBV2 with TRBJ2-7, with a possible D match to TRBD1 (5 bases). The germline V and J ends were trimmed by 11 bases and 3 bases, with 17 bases remaining between them. CDR3 size: 13 residues. Germline CDR1 reads SNHLY; CDR2 reads FYNNEI.

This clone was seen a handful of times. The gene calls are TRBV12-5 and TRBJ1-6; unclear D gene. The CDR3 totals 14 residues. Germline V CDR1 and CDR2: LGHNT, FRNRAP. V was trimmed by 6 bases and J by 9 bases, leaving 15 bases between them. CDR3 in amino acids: CASGPTKYTSPLHF. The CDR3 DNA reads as TGTGCTAGTGGCCCCACTAAGTACACTTCACCCCTCCACTTT.

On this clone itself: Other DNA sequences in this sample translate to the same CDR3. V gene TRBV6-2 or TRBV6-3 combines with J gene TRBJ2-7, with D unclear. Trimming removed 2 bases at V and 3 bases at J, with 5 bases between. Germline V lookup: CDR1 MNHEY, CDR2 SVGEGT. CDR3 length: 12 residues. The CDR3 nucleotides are TGTGCCAGCAGTTACCCCCACTACGAGCAGTACTTC. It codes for CASSYPHYEQYF.

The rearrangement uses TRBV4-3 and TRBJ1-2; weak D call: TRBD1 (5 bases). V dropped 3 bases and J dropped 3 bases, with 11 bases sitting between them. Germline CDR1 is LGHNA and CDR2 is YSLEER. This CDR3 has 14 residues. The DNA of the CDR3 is TGCGCCAGCAGCCAGGCCCGGGACTACTATGGCTACACCTTC. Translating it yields CASSQARDYYGYTF.

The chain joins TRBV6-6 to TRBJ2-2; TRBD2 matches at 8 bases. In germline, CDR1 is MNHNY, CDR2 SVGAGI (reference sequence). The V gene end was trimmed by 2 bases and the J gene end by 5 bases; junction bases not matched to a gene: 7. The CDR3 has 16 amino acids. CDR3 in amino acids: CASSYIGTRVTGELFF. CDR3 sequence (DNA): TGTGCCAGCAGTTACATAGGGACTAGAGTTACCGGGGAGCTGTTTTTT.

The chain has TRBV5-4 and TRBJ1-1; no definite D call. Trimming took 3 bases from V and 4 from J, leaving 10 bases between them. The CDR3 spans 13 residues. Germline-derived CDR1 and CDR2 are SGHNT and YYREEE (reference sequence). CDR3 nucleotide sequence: TGTGCCAGCAGCTCCGATGCCTCCACTGAAGCTTTCTTT. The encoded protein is CASSSDASTEAFF.

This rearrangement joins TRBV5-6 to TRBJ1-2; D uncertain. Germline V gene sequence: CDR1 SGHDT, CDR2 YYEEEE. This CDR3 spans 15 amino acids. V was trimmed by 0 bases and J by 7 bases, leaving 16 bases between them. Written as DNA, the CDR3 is TGTGCCAGCAGCTTGGGGTTGAGGGATGCCCGTGGCTACACCTTC. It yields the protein CASSLGLRDARGYTF.

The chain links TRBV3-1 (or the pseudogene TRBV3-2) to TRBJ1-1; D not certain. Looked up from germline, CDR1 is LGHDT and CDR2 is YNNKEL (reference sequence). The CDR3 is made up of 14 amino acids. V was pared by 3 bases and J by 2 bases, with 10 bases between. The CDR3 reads CASSQTNINTEAFF. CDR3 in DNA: TGTGCCAGCAGCCAGACAAACATTAACACTGAAGCTTTCTTT.

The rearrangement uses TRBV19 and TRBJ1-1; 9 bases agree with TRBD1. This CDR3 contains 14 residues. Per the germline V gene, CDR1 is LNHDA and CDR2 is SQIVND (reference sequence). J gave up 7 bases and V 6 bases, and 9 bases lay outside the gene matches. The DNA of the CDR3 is TGTGCCAGTAGCCTCCGGGACAGGGCGAATGAAGCTTTCTTT. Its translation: CASSLRDRANEAFF.

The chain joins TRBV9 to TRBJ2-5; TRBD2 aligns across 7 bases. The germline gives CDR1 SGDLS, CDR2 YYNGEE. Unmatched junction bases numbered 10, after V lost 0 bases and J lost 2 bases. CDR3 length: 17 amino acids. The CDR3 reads CASSVGWTGGGQETQYF. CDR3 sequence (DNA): TGTGCCAGCAGCGTAGGTTGGACGGGAGGTGGACAAGAGACCCAGTACTTC. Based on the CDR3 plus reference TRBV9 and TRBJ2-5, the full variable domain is DSGVTQTPKHLITATGQRVTLRCSPRSGDLSVYWYQQSLDQGLQFLIQYYNGEERAKGNILERFSAQQFPDLHSELNLSSLELGDSALYFCASSVGWTGGGQETQYFGPGTRLLVL.